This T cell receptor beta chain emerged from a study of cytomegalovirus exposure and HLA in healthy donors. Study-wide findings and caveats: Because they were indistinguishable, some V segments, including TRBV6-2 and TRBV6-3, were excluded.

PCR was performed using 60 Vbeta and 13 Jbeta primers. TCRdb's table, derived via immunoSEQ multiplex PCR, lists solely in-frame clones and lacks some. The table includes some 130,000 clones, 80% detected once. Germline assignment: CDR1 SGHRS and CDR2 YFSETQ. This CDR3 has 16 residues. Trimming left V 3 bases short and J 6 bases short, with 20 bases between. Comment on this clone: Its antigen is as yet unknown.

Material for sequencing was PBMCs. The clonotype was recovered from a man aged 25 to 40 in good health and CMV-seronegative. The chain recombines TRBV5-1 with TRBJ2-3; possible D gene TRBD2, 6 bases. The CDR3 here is CASSSGGTLVADTQYF. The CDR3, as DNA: TGCGCCAGCAGCTCCGGCGGGACTCTGGTTGCGGATACGCAGTATTTT. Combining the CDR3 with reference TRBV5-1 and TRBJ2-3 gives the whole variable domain KAGVTQTPRYLIKTRGQQVTLSCSPISGHRSVSWYQQTPGQGLQFLFEYFSETQRNKGNFPGRFSGRQFSNSRSEMNVSTLELGDSALYLCASSSGGTLVADTQYFGPGTRLTVL.